A selection of T cell receptor beta chains follows, all from one sample in a study of blood T cell repertoires in COVID-19. The data were produced by immunoSEQ multiplex PCR, yet TCRdb's version contains in-frame clones alone and is incomplete. The sample consists of 450,000 or so clones, 70% to 90% of them appearing once. The sequenced sample was peripheral blood. The origin of the receptors is a man in his late teens or twenties with COVID-19, enrolled during active disease. Each CDR3 is given with its conserved first and last residue. Each record gives: J gene, clone size, V gene, D gene, CDR3 protein, CDR3 DNA. D genes are given only for firm matches. Clone size is not always given. Where it is, it says once, few, many or a class for expanded clones.

>TRBJ2-5|NA|TRBV3-1/TRBV3-2|TRBD1
CASSQAGTGKETQYF
TGTGCCAGCAGCCAAGCCGGGACAGGGAAAGAGACCCAGTACTTC
>TRBJ1-2|NA|TRBV19|NA
CASSQTAYGGYTF
TGTGCCAGTAGTCAGACAGCTTATGGTGGCTACACCTTC
>TRBJ1-2|NA|TRBV18|TRBD1
CASSPGQGSHGYTF
TGTGCCAGCTCGCCGGGACAGGGTTCGCATGGCTACACCTTC
>TRBJ2-4|NA|TRBV12-5|TRBD2
CASGLPPPGLAGGPAKNIQYF
TGTGCTAGTGGTTTGCCCCCCCCGGGACTAGCGGGAGGTCCCGCCAAAAACATTCAGTACTTC
>TRBJ1-4|NA|TRBV7-9|NA
CASSLGNRVREKLFF
TGTGCCAGCAGCTTAGGGAACAGGGTTCGGGAAAAACTGTTTTTT
>TRBJ2-1|NA|TRBV27|TRBD2
CASSPRLADYNEQFF
TGTGCCAGCAGTCCACGACTAGCAGACTACAATGAGCAGTTCTTC
>TRBJ2-2|NA|TRBV9|NA
CASSAPHREPGELFF
TGTGCCAGCAGCGCCCCCCACAGGGAGCCCGGGGAGCTGTTTTTT
>TRBJ2-1|NA|TRBV2|TRBD2
CASSVDGLADYNEQFF
TGTGCCAGCAGTGTCGACGGACTAGCGGACTACAATGAGCAGTTCTTC
>TRBJ2-1|once|TRBV27|TRBD2
CASSLAGGYNEQFF
TGTGCCAGCAGTTTAGCGGGGGGCTACAATGAGCAGTTCTTC
>TRBJ1-1|NA|TRBV6-5|NA
CASSYGQMNTEAFF
TGTGCCAGCAGTTACGGACAGATGAACACTGAAGCTTTCTTT
>TRBJ2-7|NA|TRBV2|TRBD2
CASSASSGGEDEQYF
TGTGCCAGCAGTGCCTCTAGCGGGGGGGAGGACGAGCAGTACTTC
>TRBJ1-5|NA|TRBV28|TRBD1
CASSRPGQVNQPQHF
TGTGCCAGCAGCCGGCCGGGACAGGTCAATCAGCCCCAGCATTTT
>TRBJ2-1|NA|TRBV7-3|TRBD2
CASSLTSGRDHNEQFF
TGTGCCAGCAGCCTGACTAGCGGGAGGGACCACAATGAGCAGTTCTTC
>TRBJ1-1|NA|TRBV19|NA
CASSIEWDTTEAFF
TGTGCCAGTAGTATTGAGTGGGACACCACTGAAGCTTTCTTT
>TRBJ1-6|NA|TRBV14|NA
CASSTFPHSPLHF
TGTGCCAGCAGCACTTTCCCGCATTCACCCCTCCACTTT
>TRBJ2-1|NA|TRBV15|NA
CATSRGAGTYNEQFF
TGTGCCACCAGCAGAGGGGCAGGCACCTACAATGAGCAGTTCTTC
>TRBJ2-7|NA|TRBV30|TRBD1
CAWSVMTGGTGDRYF
TGTGCCTGGAGTGTCATGACAGGGGGCACGGGAGACCGGTACTTC
>TRBJ1-1|few|TRBV5-1|NA
CASSGGTTMNTEAFF
TGCGCCAGCAGCGGGGGGACTACGATGAACACTGAAGCTTTCTTT
>TRBJ1-3|once|TRBV27|TRBD1
CASSSLHRGSGNTIYF
TGTGCCAGCAGTTCACTCCACAGGGGCTCTGGAAACACCATATATTTT
>TRBJ2-1|NA|TRBV27|TRBD2
CASSSGLAGISYNEQFF
TGTGCCAGCAGTTCCGGACTAGCGGGGATTTCCTACAATGAGCAGTTCTTC
>TRBJ2-2|NA|TRBV18|NA
CASSPPVTGELFF
TGTGCCAGCTCACCGCCGGTCACCGGGGAGCTGTTTTTT
>TRBJ2-3|NA|TRBV6-1|NA
CASSGASRDTQYF
TGTGCCAGCAGTGGAGCTTCGAGGGATACGCAGTATTTT
>TRBJ1-1|NA|TRBV12-3/TRBV12-4|TRBD1
CASSTGTGTEAFF
TGTGCCAGCAGTACAGGGACAGGCACTGAAGCTTTCTTT
>TRBJ2-7|NA|TRBV2|NA
CASKKASSSYEQYF
TGTGCCAGCAAAAAAGCTAGCAGTTCCTACGAGCAGTACTTC
>TRBJ2-5|NA|TRBV24-1|TRBD1
CATRGTVKETQYF
TGTGCCACCAGGGGGACAGTGAAAGAGACCCAGTACTTC
>TRBJ2-1|once|TRBV2|TRBD2
CASRASGTSDNEQFF
TGTGCCAGCAGAGCCTCCGGGACTAGTGACAATGAGCAGTTCTTC
>TRBJ1-1|NA|TRBV3-1/TRBV3-2|NA
CASSPRWGGGNTEAFF
TGTGCCAGCAGCCCCCGGTGGGGCGGGGGGAACACTGAAGCTTTCTTT
>TRBJ1-5|NA|TRBV15|NA
CATSRDWTAINQPQHF
TGTGCCACCAGCAGAGATTGGACAGCCATCAATCAGCCCCAGCATTTT
>TRBJ1-5|NA|TRBV15|TRBD1
CATSSSDRGHSNQPQHF
TGTGCCACCAGCAGTTCAGACAGGGGGCATAGCAATCAGCCCCAGCATTTT
>TRBJ2-1|NA|TRBV7-3|NA
CASSPPGVAHEQFF
TGTGCCAGCAGCCCCCCGGGGGTAGCCCATGAGCAGTTCTTC
>TRBJ1-1|few|TRBV7-9|NA
CASSPVERLMNTEAFF
TGTGCCAGCAGCCCAGTGGAGAGGCTCATGAACACTGAAGCTTTCTTT
>TRBJ1-1|NA|TRBV7-9|NA
CASSPRGTEAFF
TGTGCCAGCAGCCCCAGAGGGACTGAAGCTTTCTTT
>TRBJ1-3|NA|TRBV10-3|NA
CAISDRIDSGNTIYF
TGTGCCATCTCCGACAGGATCGACTCTGGAAACACCATATATTTT
>TRBJ2-1|NA|TRBV5-6|NA
CASSSQRTMGNEQFF
TGTGCCAGCAGCTCCCAGCGGACCATGGGCAATGAGCAGTTCTTC
>TRBJ1-1|NA|TRBV3-1/TRBV3-2|NA
CASSPGSSNTEAFF
TGTGCCAGCAGCCCCGGTTCATCGAACACTGAAGCTTTCTTT
>TRBJ2-5|NA|TRBV11-2|NA
CASSLDGETQYF
TGTGCCAGCAGCTTAGACGGGGAGACCCAGTACTTC
>TRBJ2-2|few|TRBV10-1|NA
CASSRDSANTGELFF
TGCGCCAGCAGTCGGGACTCCGCGAACACCGGGGAGCTGTTTTTT
>TRBJ1-3|NA|TRBV13|TRBD1
CASSLGTGAGNTIYF
TGTGCCAGCAGCTTAGGGACAGGGGCTGGAAACACCATATATTTT
>TRBJ1-2|once|TRBV28|TRBD1
CASRSTGGYGYTF
TGTGCCAGCAGAAGTACAGGGGGTTATGGCTACACCTTC
>TRBJ2-7|NA|TRBV4-2|NA
CASSQPGSTYEQYF
TGTGCCAGCAGCCAACCCGGGAGCACCTACGAGCAGTACTTC
>TRBJ2-5|NA|TRBV2|NA
CASKMEETQYF
TGTGCCAGCAAGATGGAGGAGACCCAGTACTTC
>TRBJ2-7|NA|TRBV5-1|NA
CASSLTGEQYF
TGCGCCAGCAGCCTAACAGGCGAGCAGTACTTC
>TRBJ2-7|NA|TRBV6-5|TRBD2
CASSPGLAGVQYF
TGTGCCAGCAGCCCAGGACTAGCGGGAGTGCAGTACTTC
>TRBJ2-7|NA|TRBV7-8|TRBD2
CASSWGGYEQYF
TGTGCCAGCAGCTGGGGGGGCTACGAGCAGTACTTC
>TRBJ2-3|NA|TRBV6-6|TRBD2
CASSYLTSGGADTQYF
TGTGCCAGCAGTTACCTGACTAGCGGGGGGGCAGATACGCAGTATTTT
>TRBJ1-2|once|TRBV6-1|NA
CASSEGGRYGYTF
TGTGCCAGCAGTGAAGGAGGGCGGTATGGCTACACCTTC
>TRBJ2-1|NA|TRBV11-2|TRBD2
CASSFSLAGAYNEQFF
TGTGCCAGCAGCTTTTCCCTAGCGGGAGCGTACAATGAGCAGTTCTTC
>TRBJ1-5|NA|TRBV15|TRBD1
CATSRDPQGGNQPQHF
TGTGCCACCAGCAGAGATCCACAGGGGGGCAATCAGCCCCAGCATTTT
>TRBJ2-2|once|TRBV2|TRBD1
CASKGQPTGELFF
TGTGCCAGCAAGGGACAGCCCACCGGGGAGCTGTTTTTT